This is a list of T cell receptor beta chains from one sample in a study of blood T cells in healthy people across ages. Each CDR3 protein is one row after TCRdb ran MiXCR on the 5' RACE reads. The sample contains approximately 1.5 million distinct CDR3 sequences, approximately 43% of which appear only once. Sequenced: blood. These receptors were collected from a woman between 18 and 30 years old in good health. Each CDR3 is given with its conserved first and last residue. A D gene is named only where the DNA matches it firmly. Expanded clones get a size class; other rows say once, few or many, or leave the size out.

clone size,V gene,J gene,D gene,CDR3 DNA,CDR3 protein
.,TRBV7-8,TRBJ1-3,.,TGTGCCAGCAGCCTCAAGCTCTTCCCCCTTCCGGGGACCTCTGGAAACACCATATATTTT,CASSLKLFPLPGTSGNTIYF
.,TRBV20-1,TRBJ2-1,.,TGCAGTGCTAGAGATTTACGCAGCTCCTACAATGAGCAGTTCTTC,CSARDLRSSYNEQFF
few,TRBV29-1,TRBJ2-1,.,TGCAGCGTTGAAAGGAAAGCCTACAATGAGCAGTTCTTC,CSVERKAYNEQFF
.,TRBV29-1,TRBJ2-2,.,TGCAGCTCCCGTCAGCCGAACACCGGGGAGCTGTTTTTT,CSSRQPNTGELFF
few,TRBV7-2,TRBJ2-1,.,TGTGCCAGCAGCTTAGGGCCGGCGGCGGCATCCTACAATGAGCAGTTCTTC,CASSLGPAAASYNEQFF
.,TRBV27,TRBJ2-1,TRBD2,TGTGCCAGCAGTTTAGGCGGGAGGTTCTACAATGAGCAGTTCTTC,CASSLGGRFYNEQFF
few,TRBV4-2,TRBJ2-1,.,TGTGCCAGCAGCCAAACGTCCGGTTTCGGGGACAATGAGCAGTTCTTC,CASSQTSGFGDNEQFF
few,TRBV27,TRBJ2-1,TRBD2,TGTGCCAGCAGTTTATCTCCGGGACTAGCTGTTTCCTACAATGAGCAGTTCTTC,CASSLSPGLAVSYNEQFF
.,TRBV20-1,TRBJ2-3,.,TGCAGTGCTAGAGTCGTTCTGCCGGGAGCATCAGATACGCAGTATTTT,CSARVVLPGASDTQYF
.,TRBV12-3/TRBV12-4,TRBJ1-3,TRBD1,TGTGCCAGCAGGCCTAGGGACAGCTCTGGAAACACCATATATTTT,CASRPRDSSGNTIYF
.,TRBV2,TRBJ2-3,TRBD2,TGTGCCAGCAAAGTCGGGGGGACCACAGATACGCAGTATTTT,CASKVGGTTDTQYF
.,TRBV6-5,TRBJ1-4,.,TGTACCAGCAGTCACTCGAGGCCGAATAATGAAAAACTGTTTTTT,CTSSHSRPNNEKLFF
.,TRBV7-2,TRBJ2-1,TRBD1,TGTGCCAGCAGCCCCGGTAGGGGGCTTTTTTACGAGCAGTTCTTC,CASSPGRGLFYEQFF
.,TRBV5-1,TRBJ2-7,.,TGCGCCAGCAGCTTGGGGTGGGGGAGTTCCTACGAGCAGTACTTC,CASSLGWGSSYEQYF
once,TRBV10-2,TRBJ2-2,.,TGCGCCAGCACCGGATTCAGTCCGAACACCGGGGAGCTGTTTTTT,CASTGFSPNTGELFF
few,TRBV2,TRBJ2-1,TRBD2,TGTGCCAGCAGCGAAGCGGGGATCGAGCAGTTCTTC,CASSEAGIEQFF
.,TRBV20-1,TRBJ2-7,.,TGCAGTGCTAGGTCCAGCGCCTTAGCCCCCGCCCGCCCCGATGAGCAGTACTTC,CSARSSALAPARPDEQYF
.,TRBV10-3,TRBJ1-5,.,TGTGCCATCAGCGGGGGCGATAGCAATCAGCCCCAGCATTTT,CAISGGDSNQPQHF
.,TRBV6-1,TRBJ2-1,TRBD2,TGTGCCAGCAGTGAAGCGGGAGGGAGGTACAATGAGCAGTTCTTC,CASSEAGGRYNEQFF
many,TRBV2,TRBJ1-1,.,TGTGCCAGCAGTAGGGAGAACACTGAAGCTTTCTTT,CASSRENTEAFF